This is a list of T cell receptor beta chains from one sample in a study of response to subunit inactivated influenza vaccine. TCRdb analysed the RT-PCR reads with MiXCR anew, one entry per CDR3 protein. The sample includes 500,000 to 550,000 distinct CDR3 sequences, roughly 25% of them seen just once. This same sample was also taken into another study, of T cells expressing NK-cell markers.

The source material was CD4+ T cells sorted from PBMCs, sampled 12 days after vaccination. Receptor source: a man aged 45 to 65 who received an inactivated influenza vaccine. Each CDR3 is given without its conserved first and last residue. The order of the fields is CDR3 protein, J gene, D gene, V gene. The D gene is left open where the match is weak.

CDR3 protein: ASSPNRQSYGYT; J gene: TRBJ1-2; D gene: -; V gene: TRBV18
CDR3 protein: ASSLPRPTDTQY; J gene: TRBJ2-3; D gene: -; V gene: TRBV6-2/TRBV6-3
CDR3 protein: ASSLARLAGFPYNEQF; J gene: TRBJ2-1; D gene: TRBD2; V gene: TRBV12-3/TRBV12-4
CDR3 protein: SAKNDTGELF; J gene: TRBJ2-2; D gene: -; V gene: TRBV20-1
CDR3 protein: SVEDLQGSGNTIY; J gene: TRBJ1-3; D gene: TRBD1; V gene: TRBV29-1
CDR3 protein: ASRPLASSSYNEQF; J gene: TRBJ2-1; D gene: -; V gene: TRBV6-4
CDR3 protein: ASSPSTGKNEQF; J gene: TRBJ2-1; D gene: TRBD1; V gene: TRBV12-3/TRBV12-4
CDR3 protein: ASRKPGGVDEQF; J gene: TRBJ2-1; D gene: -; V gene: TRBV6-1
CDR3 protein: ASSDSNTEAF; J gene: TRBJ1-1; D gene: -; V gene: TRBV2
CDR3 protein: ASSATSGAGYEQY; J gene: TRBJ2-7; D gene: TRBD2; V gene: TRBV7-2
CDR3 protein: AWSQTTSGVYEQY; J gene: TRBJ2-7; D gene: TRBD2; V gene: TRBV30
CDR3 protein: AISESLVTQY; J gene: TRBJ2-5; D gene: -; V gene: TRBV10-3
CDR3 protein: ASSTPGTTYSNQPQH; J gene: TRBJ1-5; D gene: -; V gene: TRBV2
CDR3 protein: ASSATLADTQY; J gene: TRBJ2-3; D gene: -; V gene: TRBV7-7
CDR3 protein: ASSESPGNTIY; J gene: TRBJ1-3; D gene: -; V gene: TRBV12-3/TRBV12-4
CDR3 protein: SARGVGTGGNQPQH; J gene: TRBJ1-5; D gene: -; V gene: TRBV20-1
CDR3 protein: ASSLVLLAGATDTQY; J gene: TRBJ2-3; D gene: TRBD2; V gene: TRBV12-3/TRBV12-4
CDR3 protein: ASSQYRGRGSEQY; J gene: TRBJ2-7; D gene: -; V gene: TRBV12-3/TRBV12-4
CDR3 protein: ASSRQGGSPLH; J gene: TRBJ1-6; D gene: TRBD1; V gene: TRBV2
CDR3 protein: ASSQAFTGSEQY; J gene: TRBJ2-7; D gene: -; V gene: TRBV14
CDR3 protein: SAIRDINTDTQY; J gene: TRBJ2-3; D gene: -; V gene: TRBV20-1
CDR3 protein: ASSYLPNRVSNQPQH; J gene: TRBJ1-5; D gene: -; V gene: TRBV6-7
CDR3 protein: ASSSAGTPDNEQF; J gene: TRBJ2-1; D gene: -; V gene: TRBV7-3
CDR3 protein: ASSPVSSYETQY; J gene: TRBJ2-5; D gene: -; V gene: TRBV5-6
CDR3 protein: ASSLSGKYTDTQY; J gene: TRBJ2-3; D gene: -; V gene: TRBV12-3/TRBV12-4
CDR3 protein: ASTPRLSGDDEQY; J gene: TRBJ2-7; D gene: -; V gene: TRBV27
CDR3 protein: ASSDRVRYTGELF; J gene: TRBJ2-2; D gene: TRBD1; V gene: TRBV6-2/TRBV6-3
CDR3 protein: ASSGQVTLTPYEQY; J gene: TRBJ2-7; D gene: TRBD1; V gene: TRBV5-1
CDR3 protein: ASSGAWRQGTTNSPLH; J gene: TRBJ1-6; D gene: TRBD1; V gene: TRBV11-2
CDR3 protein: ASSNSGRFNEQF; J gene: TRBJ2-1; D gene: TRBD2; V gene: TRBV14